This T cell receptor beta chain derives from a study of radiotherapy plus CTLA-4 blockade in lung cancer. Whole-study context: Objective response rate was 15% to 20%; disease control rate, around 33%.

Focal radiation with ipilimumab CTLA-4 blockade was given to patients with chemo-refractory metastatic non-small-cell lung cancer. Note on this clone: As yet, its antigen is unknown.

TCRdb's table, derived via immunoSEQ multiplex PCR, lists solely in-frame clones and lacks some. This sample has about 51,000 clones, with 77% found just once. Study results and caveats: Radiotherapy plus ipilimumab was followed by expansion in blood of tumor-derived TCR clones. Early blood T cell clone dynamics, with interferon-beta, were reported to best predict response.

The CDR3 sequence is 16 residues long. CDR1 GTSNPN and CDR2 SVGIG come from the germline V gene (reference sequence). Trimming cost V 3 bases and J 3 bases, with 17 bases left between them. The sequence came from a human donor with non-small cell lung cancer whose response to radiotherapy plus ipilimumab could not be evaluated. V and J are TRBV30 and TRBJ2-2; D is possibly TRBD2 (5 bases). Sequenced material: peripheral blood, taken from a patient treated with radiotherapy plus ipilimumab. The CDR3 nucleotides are TGTGCCTGGAGCCCACCGGAGCGGTTGGACACCGGGGAGCTGTTTTTT. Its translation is CAWSPPERLDTGELFF.